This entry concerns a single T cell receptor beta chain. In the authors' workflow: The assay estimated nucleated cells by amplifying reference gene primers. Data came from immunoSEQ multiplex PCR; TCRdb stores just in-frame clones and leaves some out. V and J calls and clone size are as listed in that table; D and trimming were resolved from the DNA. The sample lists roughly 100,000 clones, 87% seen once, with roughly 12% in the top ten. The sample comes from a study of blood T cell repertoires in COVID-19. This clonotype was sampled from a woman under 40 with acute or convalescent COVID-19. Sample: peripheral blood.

This CDR3 is CAISPLGEGTEAFF. CDR3 bases: TGTGCCATCAGCCCCCTTGGTGAGGGCACTGAAGCTTTCTTT. The chain couples TRBV10-3 to TRBJ1-1; no reliable D call. The length of the CDR3 is 14 residues. V shed 6 bases and J shed 4 bases, with 15 bases lying between them. Germline V gene lookup returns CDR1 ENHRY and CDR2 SYGVKD.